Listed below are T cell receptor beta chains from one sample, sequenced in a study of radiotherapy plus CTLA-4 blockade in lung cancer. Clones were sequenced by immunoSEQ multiplex PCR, and TCRdb holds only the in-frame ones, with some missing. The sample comprises about 15,000 clones, about 70% of which are singletons, and roughly 46% rests with the top ten. The sequencing used peripheral blood, collected from a patient treated with radiotherapy plus ipilimumab. The receptors shown here come from a human donor with non-small cell lung cancer whose response to radiotherapy plus ipilimumab could not be evaluated. Both conserved end residues are part of each CDR3. D genes are given only for firm matches. Where a row states a size, it is once, few, many or the class of an expanded clone; other rows omit it.

.	TRBJ1-3	TRBV11-2	few	TGTGCCAGCAGCTTATCCCTCTCGGGGTCCGGAAACACCATATATTTT	CASSLSLSGSGNTIYF
.	TRBJ2-3	TRBV19	.	TGTGCCAGTAGTATGCGAACGGTTGGGGGCCCGCAGTATTTT	CASSMRTVGGPQYF
.	TRBJ2-7	TRBV6-1	few	TGTGCCAGCAGCGCGGGACAGATCTACGAGCAGTACTTC	CASSAGQIYEQYF
TRBD2	TRBJ2-2	TRBV10-3	.	TGTGCCATCAGTGAGGGAACTAGCGGGGGGGCCGACACCGGGGAGCTGTTTTTT	CAISEGTSGGADTGELFF
.	TRBJ2-2	TRBV5-4	few	TGTGCCAGCAGCTTAGCGCAGGGAAGAAACACCGGGGAGCTGTTTTTT	CASSLAQGRNTGELFF
TRBD2	TRBJ2-7	TRBV7-2	once	TGTGCCAGCAGCTTAGGTAGCGGGGGGGTTACATACGAGCAGTACTTC	CASSLGSGGVTYEQYF
.	TRBJ2-5	TRBV7-2	.	TGTGCCAGCAGCTATGACGGGGAGACCCAGTACTTC	CASSYDGETQYF
.	TRBJ1-2	TRBV6-1	.	TGTGCCAGCAGTGAAGCGCGTACAAGGACTACCTTC	CASSEARTRTTF
TRBD2	TRBJ2-3	TRBV4-1	.	TGCGCCAGCAGCCAAGAAGGTTCGCGCGGGACTACCACAGATACGCAGTATTTT	CASSQEGSRGTTTDTQYF
TRBD1	TRBJ1-6	TRBV7-2	.	TGTGCCAGCAGCTTGCGACAGGGCGGCAATTCACCCCTCCACTTT	CASSLRQGGNSPLHF
.	TRBJ2-7	TRBV27	few	TGTGCCAGCAGTTTAGAAGTCGGATACCCGGGCGAGCAGTACTTC	CASSLEVGYPGEQYF
.	TRBJ1-6	TRBV4-3	.	TGCGCCAGCAGCCAAGAAAGAGGTACACCCCTCCACTTT	CASSQERGTPLHF
.	TRBJ1-2	TRBV2	once	TGTGCCAGCAAGGCAGGGGATGTCTATGGCTACACCTTC	CASKAGDVYGYTF
.	TRBJ2-7	TRBV7-2	.	TGTGCCAGCAGTTCTACTAGCTACGAGCAGTACTTC	CASSSTSYEQYF
.	TRBJ2-7	TRBV4-1	.	TGCGCCAGCAGCCAAGGTCTAGCCTACGAGCAGTACTTC	CASSQGLAYEQYF
TRBD1	TRBJ1-1	TRBV11-3	.	TGTGCCAGCAGCGACAGGGGAACTGAAGCTTTCTTT	CASSDRGTEAFF
.	TRBJ2-3	TRBV2	.	TGTGCCAGCAGCACTAGCCGTAGCACAGATACGCAGTATTTT	CASSTSRSTDTQYF
.	TRBJ1-1	TRBV5-1	.	TGCGCCAGCAGCTTGGGAGGGAACACTGAAGCTTTCTTT	CASSLGGNTEAFF
.	TRBJ1-5	TRBV6-1	.	TGTGCCAGCAGTGAAAGAAGGGGAAGCAGCAATCAGCCCCAGCATTTT	CASSERRGSSNQPQHF
.	TRBJ2-7	TRBV4-1	.	TGCGCCAGCAGCCAAGGATCGGCAGGGCTAGAGCAGTACTTC	CASSQGSAGLEQYF
.	TRBJ2-2	TRBV29-1	.	TGCAGCGTTGTAATGAACACCGGGGAGCTGTTTTTT	CSVVMNTGELFF
.	TRBJ2-7	TRBV11-2	.	TGTGCCAGCAGCTTAGTTAATCAGGGGGGCGAGCAGTACTTC	CASSLVNQGGEQYF
TRBD1	TRBJ1-2	TRBV4-2	.	TGTGCCAGCAGCCAAGATCTCGGGCAGGGGGACTTCTATGGCTACACCTTC	CASSQDLGQGDFYGYTF
.	TRBJ2-4	TRBV30	.	TGTGCCTGGAGCAAATTGGCAGTTATAGCCAAAAACATTCAGTACTTC	CAWSKLAVIAKNIQYF